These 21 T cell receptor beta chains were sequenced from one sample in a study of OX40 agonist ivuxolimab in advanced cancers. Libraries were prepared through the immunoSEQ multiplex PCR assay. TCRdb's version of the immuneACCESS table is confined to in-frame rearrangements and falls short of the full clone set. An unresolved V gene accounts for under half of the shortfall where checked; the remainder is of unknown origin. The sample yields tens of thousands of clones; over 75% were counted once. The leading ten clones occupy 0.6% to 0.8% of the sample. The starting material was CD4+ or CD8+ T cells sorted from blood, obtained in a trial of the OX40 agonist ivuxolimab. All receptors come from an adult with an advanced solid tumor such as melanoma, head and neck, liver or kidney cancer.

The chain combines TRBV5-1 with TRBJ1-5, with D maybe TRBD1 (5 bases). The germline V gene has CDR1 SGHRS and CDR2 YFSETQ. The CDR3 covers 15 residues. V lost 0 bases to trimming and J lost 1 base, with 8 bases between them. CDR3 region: CASSLAGQSNQPQHF. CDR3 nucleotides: TGCGCCAGCAGCTTGGCGGGGCAGAGCAATCAGCCCCAGCATTTT.

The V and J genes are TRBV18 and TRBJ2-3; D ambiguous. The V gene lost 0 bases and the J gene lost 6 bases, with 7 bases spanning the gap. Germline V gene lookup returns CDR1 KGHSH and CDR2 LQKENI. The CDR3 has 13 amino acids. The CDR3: CASSPPVVDTQYF. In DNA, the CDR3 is TGTGCCAGCTCACCACCGGTCGTTGATACGCAGTATTTT.

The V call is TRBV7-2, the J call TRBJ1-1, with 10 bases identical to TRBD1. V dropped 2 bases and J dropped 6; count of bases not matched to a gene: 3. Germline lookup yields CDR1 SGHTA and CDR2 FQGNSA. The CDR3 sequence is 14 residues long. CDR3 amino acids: CASSLRQGASEAFF. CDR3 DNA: TGTGCCAGCAGCTTAAGACAGGGGGCGTCTGAAGCTTTCTTT.

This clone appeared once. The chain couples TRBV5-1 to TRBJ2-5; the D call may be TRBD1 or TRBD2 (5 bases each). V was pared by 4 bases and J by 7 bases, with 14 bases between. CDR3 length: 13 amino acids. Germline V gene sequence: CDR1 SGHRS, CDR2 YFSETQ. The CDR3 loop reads CASSPGPAGTQYF. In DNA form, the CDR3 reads TGCGCCAGCAGCCCGGGACCCGCGGGGACCCAGTACTTC.

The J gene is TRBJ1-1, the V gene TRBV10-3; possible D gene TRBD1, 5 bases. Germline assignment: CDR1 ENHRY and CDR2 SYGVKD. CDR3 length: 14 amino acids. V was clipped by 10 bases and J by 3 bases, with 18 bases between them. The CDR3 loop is CATSGPTDDTEAFF. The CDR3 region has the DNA TGTGCCACCTCGGGACCCACGGACGACACTGAAGCTTTCTTT.

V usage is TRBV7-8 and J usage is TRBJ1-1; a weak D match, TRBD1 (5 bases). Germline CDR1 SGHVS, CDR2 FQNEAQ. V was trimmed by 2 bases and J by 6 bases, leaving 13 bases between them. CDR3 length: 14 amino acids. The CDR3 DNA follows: TGTGCCAGCAGCTTAAGTGTGGGGGTACCTGAAGCTTTCTTT. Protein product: CASSLSVGVPEAFF.

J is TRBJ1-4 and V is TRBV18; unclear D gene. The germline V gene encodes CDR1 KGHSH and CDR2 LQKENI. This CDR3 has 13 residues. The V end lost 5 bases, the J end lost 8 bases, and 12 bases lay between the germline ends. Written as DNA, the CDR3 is TGTGCCAGCTCAACTGGCGGCGGGGAAAAACTGTTTTTT. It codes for CASSTGGGEKLFF. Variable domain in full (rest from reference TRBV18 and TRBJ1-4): NAGVMQNPRHLVRRRGQEARLRCSPMKGHSHVYWYRQLPEEGLKFMVYLQKENIIDESGMPKERFSAEFPKEGPSILRIQQVVRGDSAAYFCASSTGGGEKLFFGSGTQLSVL.

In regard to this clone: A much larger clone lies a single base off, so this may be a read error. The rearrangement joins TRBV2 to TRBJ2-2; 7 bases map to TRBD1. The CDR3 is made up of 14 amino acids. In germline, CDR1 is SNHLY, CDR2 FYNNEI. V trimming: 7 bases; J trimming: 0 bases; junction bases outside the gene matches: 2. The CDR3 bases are TGTGCCAGCAAGACAGGGACGAACACCGGGGAGCTGTTTTTT. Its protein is CASKTGTNTGELFF.

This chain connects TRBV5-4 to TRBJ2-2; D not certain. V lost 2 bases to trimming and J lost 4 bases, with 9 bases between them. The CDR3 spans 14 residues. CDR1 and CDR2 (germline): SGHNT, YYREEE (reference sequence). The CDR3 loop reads CASSFPDLTGELFF. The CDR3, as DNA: TGTGCCAGCAGCTTCCCGGACCTCACCGGGGAGCTGTTTTTT.

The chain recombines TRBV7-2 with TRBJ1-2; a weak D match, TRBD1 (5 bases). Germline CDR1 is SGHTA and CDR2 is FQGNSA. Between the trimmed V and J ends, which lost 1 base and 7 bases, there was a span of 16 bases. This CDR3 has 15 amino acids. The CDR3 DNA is TGTGCCAGCAGCTTAGAAACAGGCCTAGGGGTTGGCTACACCTTC. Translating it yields CASSLETGLGVGYTF.

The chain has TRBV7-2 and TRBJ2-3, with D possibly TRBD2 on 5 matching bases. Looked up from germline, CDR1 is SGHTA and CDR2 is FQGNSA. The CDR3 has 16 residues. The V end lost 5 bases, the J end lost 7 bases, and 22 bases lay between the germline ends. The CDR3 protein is CASSRTSRAAENTQYF. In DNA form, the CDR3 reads TGTGCCAGCAGCCGCACCTCGAGAGCGGCTGAAAATACGCAGTATTTT.

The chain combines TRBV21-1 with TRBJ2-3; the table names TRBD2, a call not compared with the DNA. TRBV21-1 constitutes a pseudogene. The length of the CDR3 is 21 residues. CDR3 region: CASSKVLSSGGCKLCTDTQYF. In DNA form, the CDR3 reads TGTGCCAGCAGCAAAGTGCTTTCTAGCGGGGGATGTAAATTATGCACAGATACGCAGTATTTT.

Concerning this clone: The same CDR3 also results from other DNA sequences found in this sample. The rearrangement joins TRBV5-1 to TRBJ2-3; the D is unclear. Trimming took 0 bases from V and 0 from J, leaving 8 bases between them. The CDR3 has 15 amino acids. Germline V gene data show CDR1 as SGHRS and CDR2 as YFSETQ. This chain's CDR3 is CASSLDPSSTDTQYF. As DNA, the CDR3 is TGCGCCAGCAGCTTGGATCCCTCTAGCACAGATACGCAGTATTTT.

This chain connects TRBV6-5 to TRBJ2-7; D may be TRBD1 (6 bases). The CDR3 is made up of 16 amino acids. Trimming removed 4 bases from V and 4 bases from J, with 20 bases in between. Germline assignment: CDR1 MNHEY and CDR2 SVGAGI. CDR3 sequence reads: CASSSLGGRGLYEQYF. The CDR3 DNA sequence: TGTGCCAGCAGTTCCCTAGGGGGTAGGGGTCTGTACGAGCAGTACTTC.

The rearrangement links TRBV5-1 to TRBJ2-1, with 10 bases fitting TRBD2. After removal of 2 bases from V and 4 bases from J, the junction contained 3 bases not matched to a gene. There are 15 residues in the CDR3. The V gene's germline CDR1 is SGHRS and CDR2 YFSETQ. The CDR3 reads CASSFSSGGYNEQFF. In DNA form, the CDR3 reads TGCGCCAGCAGCTTTTCTAGCGGGGGATACAATGAGCAGTTCTTC.

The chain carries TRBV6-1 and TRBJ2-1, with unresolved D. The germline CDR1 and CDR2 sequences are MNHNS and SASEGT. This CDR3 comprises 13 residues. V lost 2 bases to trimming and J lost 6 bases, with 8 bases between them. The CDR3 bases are TGTGCCAGCAGTGAACCCCCGGTCAATGAGCAGTTCTTC. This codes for CASSEPPVNEQFF.

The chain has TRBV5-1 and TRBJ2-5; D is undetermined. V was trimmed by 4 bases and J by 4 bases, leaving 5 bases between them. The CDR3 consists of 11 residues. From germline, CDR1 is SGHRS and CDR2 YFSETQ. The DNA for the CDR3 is TGCGCCAGCAGCCCCGGAGAGACCCAGTACTTC. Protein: CASSPGETQYF.

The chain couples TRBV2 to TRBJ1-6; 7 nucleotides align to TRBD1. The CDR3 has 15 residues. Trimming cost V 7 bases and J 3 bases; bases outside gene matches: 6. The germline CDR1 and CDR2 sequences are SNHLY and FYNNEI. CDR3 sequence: CASNLDRIYNSPLHF. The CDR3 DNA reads TGTGCCAGCAATTTGGACAGGATCTATAATTCACCCCTCCACTTT.

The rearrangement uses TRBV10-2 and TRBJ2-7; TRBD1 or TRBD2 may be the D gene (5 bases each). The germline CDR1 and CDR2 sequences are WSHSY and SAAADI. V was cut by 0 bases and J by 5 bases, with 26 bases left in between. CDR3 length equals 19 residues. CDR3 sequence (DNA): TGCGCCAGCAGTGAGTCGACTCGCTTCGGGGCAGGTCGGGATGACGAGCAGTACTTC. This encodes CASSESTRFGAGRDDEQYF.

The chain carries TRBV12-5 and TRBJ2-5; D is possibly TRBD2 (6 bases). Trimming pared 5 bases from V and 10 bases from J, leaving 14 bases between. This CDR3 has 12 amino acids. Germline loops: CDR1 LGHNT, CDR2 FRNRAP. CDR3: CASGGAGTLQYF. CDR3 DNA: TGTGCTAGTGGTGGGGCCGGGACTCTCCAGTACTTC.

The CDR3 DNA reads TGCAGCGCTGGGACCGACTCTGCCTACGAGCAGTACTTC. Translating gives CSAGTDSAYEQYF. This chain uses TRBV29-1 with TRBJ2-7; D may match TRBD1 or TRBD2 (5 bases each). The CDR3 has 13 amino acids. With 7 bases removed from V and 2 bases from J, the gap between germline ends came to 15 bases. CDR1 SQVTM and CDR2 ANQGSEA come from the germline V gene.